The TCR beta chain described here comes from a study of T cells in Graves' hyperthyroidism and ophthalmopathy. The authors deemed Graves' hyperthyroidism stable absent ophthalmopathy progression within 18 months. Authors of the study amplified TCR beta CDR3 regions from RNA transcripts. When the TCR CDR3 underwent first-round RT-PCR, the HTBI primer set was used. TCRdb re-called the multiplex PCR reads through MiXCR, storing one row per CDR3 protein. The sample comprises hundreds of thousands of distinct CDR3 sequences, 15% to 19% of which are singletons, and roughly 7.7% rests with the top ten. CDR1 is SGHNT and CDR2 is YYREEE in the germline V gene (reference sequence). This CDR3 region has 14 residues. Trimming at V came to 4 bases and at J to 6 bases, leaving 9 bases not matched to a gene.

V is TRBV5-4 and J is TRBJ1-2, with 7 positions matching TRBD1. This sequence originates from a woman between 18 and 30 years old with Graves' hyperthyroidism. Sequencing was carried out using blood. The CDR3 loop reads CASSELTGVDGYTF. The DNA of the CDR3 is TGTGCCAGCAGCGAACTCACAGGGGTGGATGGCTACACCTTC.